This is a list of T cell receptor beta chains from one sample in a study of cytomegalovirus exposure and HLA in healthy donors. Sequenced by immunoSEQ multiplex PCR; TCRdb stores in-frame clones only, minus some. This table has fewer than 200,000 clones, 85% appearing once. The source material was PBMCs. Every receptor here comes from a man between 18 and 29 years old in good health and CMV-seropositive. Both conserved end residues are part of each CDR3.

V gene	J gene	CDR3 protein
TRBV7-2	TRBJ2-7	CASSLAKGGYEQYF
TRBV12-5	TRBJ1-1	CASGWGGGDTEAFF
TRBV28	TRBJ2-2	CASRGRGGTGELFF
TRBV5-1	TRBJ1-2	CASSLLEGDPYGYTF
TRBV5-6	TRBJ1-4	CASSLPGGGVEKLFF
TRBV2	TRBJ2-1	CASRTFPDSLNEQFF
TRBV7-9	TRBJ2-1	CASSLEGHSFF
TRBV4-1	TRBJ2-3	CASSQEGAGGLATQYF
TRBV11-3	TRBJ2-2	CASSSKGRTNTGELFF
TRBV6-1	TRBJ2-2	CASSEAAPGVPSWELFF
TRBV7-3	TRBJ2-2	CASSFRGGTGELFF
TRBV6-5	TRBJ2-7	CASSLSGNEQYF
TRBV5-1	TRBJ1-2	CASSLEGQGHGYTF
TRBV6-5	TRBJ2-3	CASTSGWGPSDTQYF
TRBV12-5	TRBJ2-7	CASGSIVRGPSYEQYF
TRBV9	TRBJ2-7	CASSDRDLGYEQYF
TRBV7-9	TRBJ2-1	CASSPSGQGSYNEQFF
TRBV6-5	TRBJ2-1	CASSSDRGNEQFF
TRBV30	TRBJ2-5	CAWGGGTQYF
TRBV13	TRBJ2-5	CASSLGFLEETQYF
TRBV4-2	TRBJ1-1	CASSQGGKGAWTEAFF
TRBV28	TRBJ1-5	CASSLRRGSNQPQHF
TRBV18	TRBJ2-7	CASSPLSGRASSYEQYF
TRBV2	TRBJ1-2	CASSEARAGGNTF
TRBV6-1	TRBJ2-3	CATDQGRIDTQYF
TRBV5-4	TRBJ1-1	CASSPMGAETEAFF
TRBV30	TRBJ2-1	CAWRTSGRSYNEQFF
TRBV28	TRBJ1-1	CASSPRVGAGEAFF